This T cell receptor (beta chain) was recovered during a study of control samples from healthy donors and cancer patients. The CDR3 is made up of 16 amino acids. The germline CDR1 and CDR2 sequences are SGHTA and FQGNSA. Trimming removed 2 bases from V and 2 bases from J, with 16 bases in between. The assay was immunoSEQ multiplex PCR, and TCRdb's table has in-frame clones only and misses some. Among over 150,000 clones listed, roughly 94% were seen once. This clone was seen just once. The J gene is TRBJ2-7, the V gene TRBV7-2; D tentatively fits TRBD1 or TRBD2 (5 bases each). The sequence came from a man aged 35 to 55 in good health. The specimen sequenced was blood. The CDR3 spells CASSLTRPGTPYEQYF. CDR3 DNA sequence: TGTGCCAGCAGCTTAACACGCCCCGGGACCCCCTACGAGCAGTACTTC.